The source of this TCR beta chain is a study of radiotherapy plus CTLA-4 blockade in lung cancer. Study-wide background: Disease control was achieved by over 30% of patients, and objective responses by 15% to 20%. Findings and caveats of the study: Peripheral blood showed expansion of tumor-derived TCR clones after radiotherapy and ipilimumab.

V was clipped by 7 bases and J by 2 bases, with 12 bases between them. The CDR3 length is 14 residues. The V gene's germline CDR1 is SNHLY and CDR2 FYNNEI. Remarks on this clone: Its antigen is not identified.

The method was immunoSEQ multiplex PCR; TCRdb's version includes in-frame clones alone and lacks a portion of them. The sample lists around 56,000 clones; approximately 79% were seen once. Chemo-refractory metastatic non-small-cell lung cancer patients underwent focal radiation alongside CTLA-4 blockade with ipilimumab. Sample: peripheral blood, taken from a patient treated with radiotherapy plus ipilimumab. The chain joins TRBV2 to TRBJ2-4; weak D call: TRBD1 (6 bases). The sequence came from a human donor with non-small cell lung cancer who had a complete response to radiotherapy plus ipilimumab. CDR3 protein: CASTGVGTKNIQYF. In DNA, the CDR3 is TGTGCCAGCACAGGGGTGGGGACCAAAAACATTCAGTACTTC.